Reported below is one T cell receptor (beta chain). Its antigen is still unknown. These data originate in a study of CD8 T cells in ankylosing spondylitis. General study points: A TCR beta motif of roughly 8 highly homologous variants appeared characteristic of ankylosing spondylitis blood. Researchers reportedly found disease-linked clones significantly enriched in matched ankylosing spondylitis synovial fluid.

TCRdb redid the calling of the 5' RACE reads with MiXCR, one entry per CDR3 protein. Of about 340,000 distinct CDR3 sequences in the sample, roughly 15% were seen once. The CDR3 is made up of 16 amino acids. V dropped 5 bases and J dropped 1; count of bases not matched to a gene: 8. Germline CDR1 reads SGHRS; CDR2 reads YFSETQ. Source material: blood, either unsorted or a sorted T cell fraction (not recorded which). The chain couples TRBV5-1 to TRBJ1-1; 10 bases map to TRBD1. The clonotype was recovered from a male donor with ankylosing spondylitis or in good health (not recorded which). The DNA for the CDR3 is TGCGCCAGCAGGGAGACAGGGGGCGTATGGAACACTGAAGCTTTCTTT. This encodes CASRETGGVWNTEAFF. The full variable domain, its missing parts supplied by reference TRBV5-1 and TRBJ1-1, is KAGVTQTPRYLIKTRGQQVTLSCSPISGHRSVSWYQQTPGQGLQFLFEYFSETQRNKGNFPGRFSGRQFSNSRSEMNVSTLELGDSALYLCASRETGGVWNTEAFFGQGTRLTVV.